Each of the 20 T cell receptor beta chains below was sequenced from the same sample in a study of control samples from healthy donors and cancer patients. The method was immunoSEQ multiplex PCR; TCRdb's version includes in-frame clones alone and lacks a portion of them. The repertoire holds about 97,000 clones, with roughly 90% as singletons. The sequenced sample was blood. These receptors were taken from a man aged 30 to 45 in good health.

V gene TRBV5-1 combines with J gene TRBJ2-1; D not certain. Trimming cost V 0 bases and J 13 bases, with 8 bases left between them. The CDR3 is 11 residues long. Germline values: CDR1 SGHRS, CDR2 YFSETQ. The CDR3 reads CASSLETGQFF. The CDR3 DNA reads TGCGCCAGCAGCTTGGAGACCGGCCAGTTCTTC.

The V gene is TRBV5-1, the J gene TRBJ2-7, with D perhaps matching TRBD2 (5 bases). The CDR3 contains 12 residues. The germline gives CDR1 SGHRS, CDR2 YFSETQ. V shed 4 bases and J shed 6 bases, with 11 bases lying between them. CDR3 loop: CASSIGGSEQYV. The DNA for the CDR3 is TGCGCCAGCAGCATTGGAGGATCCGAGCAGTACGTC.

V usage is TRBV7-8 and J usage is TRBJ1-1; D is unresolved. The length of the CDR3 is 12 residues. The V gene's germline CDR1 is SGHVS and CDR2 FQNEAQ. The V and J ends lost 11 bases and 1 base respectively, with 11 bases between them. As DNA, the CDR3 is TGTGCCTCGAATGATAGGAACACTGAAGCTTTCTTT. It is translated as CASNDRNTEAFF.

This clone was found once. The V and J genes are TRBV6-1 and TRBJ1-2; 8 nucleotides agree with TRBD1. The CDR3 covers 15 residues. From germline, CDR1 is MNHNS and CDR2 SASEGT. V was clipped by 3 bases and J by 4 bases; unmatched bases: 7. For the CDR3, the DNA is TGTGCCAGCAGTGAGGACAGGGTCGGGGCCTATGGCTACACCTTC. Translated, it gives CASSEDRVGAYGYTF.

The DNA of the CDR3 is TGTGCCAGCAGCTCCTCCTGGGGACAGCCCCAGCATTTT. Its translation: CASSSSWGQPQHF. This chain uses TRBV7-3 with TRBJ1-5; D remains unclear. With 4 bases removed from V and 7 bases from J, the gap between germline ends came to 11 bases. CDR1 and CDR2 (germline): SGHTA, FQGTGA. The CDR3 loop spans 13 amino acids.

This chain uses TRBV2 with TRBJ2-5; TRBD2 agrees at 10 bases. Per the germline V gene, CDR1 is SNHLY and CDR2 is FYNNEI. V lost 9 bases, J lost 5 bases, and 9 bases stayed unmatched. CDR3 length equals 14 residues. CDR3 coding DNA: TGTGCCAGTATTCAGCGGGGGGGCCCGGAGACCCAGTACTTC. Its protein product is CASIQRGGPETQYF.

The chain carries TRBV5-4 and TRBJ2-7; the D gene is possibly TRBD1 (5 bases). V shed 4 bases and J shed 3 bases, with 11 bases lying between them. Germline V lookup: CDR1 SGHNT, CDR2 YYREEE (reference sequence). This CDR3 region has 13 residues. CDR3 in DNA: TGTGCCAGCAGCACCGACAGCCACTACGAGCAGTACTTC. This codes for CASSTDSHYEQYF.

The chain carries TRBV19 and TRBJ2-1, with 12 bases aligning to TRBD2. Trimming cost V 8 bases and J 9 bases; bases outside gene matches: 11. The germline CDR1 and CDR2 sequences are LNHDA and SQIVND (reference sequence). The CDR3 totals 15 residues. CDR3 nucleotides: TGTGCCAGTCAACTAGATTGGACTAGCGGGGCTGAGCAGTTCTTC. Its translation: CASQLDWTSGAEQFF.

V is TRBV19 and J is TRBJ2-3, with D possibly called TRBD1 or TRBD2 (5 bases each). Germline values: CDR1 LNHDA, CDR2 SQIVND (reference sequence). The CDR3 loop spans 14 amino acids. Trimming stripped 4 bases from V and 4 bases from J, with 12 bases between. The CDR3 DNA reads as TGTGCCAGTAGTAATTTGAGGGACGCAGATACGCAGTATTTT. Translated: CASSNLRDADTQYF.

DNA for the CDR3: TGTGCCAGCAGCTTCCAGAACAATTCACCCCTCCACTTT. Protein product: CASSFQNNSPLHF. The V and J genes are TRBV5-4 and TRBJ1-6; D call uncertain. Germline loops: CDR1 SGHNT, CDR2 YYREEE (reference sequence). CDR3 length: 13 residues. Trimming shortened V by 2 bases and J by 7 bases, and 7 bases separated the two germline ends.

The J gene is TRBJ2-7, the V gene TRBV10-3, with 8 bases fitting TRBD2. The V gene's germline CDR1 is ENHRY and CDR2 SYGVKD. The V gene end was trimmed by 4 bases and the J gene end by 6 bases; junction bases not matched to a gene: 11. The CDR3 is 15 amino acids. The CDR3 loop is CAISGAPGGAGEQYF. The CDR3 DNA sequence: TGTGCCATCAGTGGGGCCCCGGGGGGGGCGGGCGAGCAGTACTTC.

Concerning this clone itself: Mismatch with germline at one junction end may stem from a read error. The rearrangement links TRBV7-8 to TRBJ2-7, with a possible D match to TRBD1 (5 bases). CDR1 is SGHVS, CDR2 FQNEAQ, per germline. The CDR3 totals 13 residues. This chain's CDR3 is CASSLATSGYPDF. As DNA, the CDR3 is TGTGCCAGCAGCTTAGCCACTTCAGGGTACCCGGACTTC.

The genes are TRBV6-7 and TRBJ2-7; TRBD2 aligns across 9 bases. TRBV6-7 is an open reading frame, and its role is uncertain. This CDR3 spans 19 amino acids. V lost 0 bases and J lost 6; bases outside the gene matches: 18. In DNA, the CDR3 is TGTGCCAGCAGTTACTCGAGGGAGCTAGCGGGGAAGGCAGGCTCCGAGCAGTACGTC. This translates into CASSYSRELAGKAGSEQYV.

The chain links TRBV7-9 to TRBJ2-3; the D is unclear. Trimming took off 6 bases at V and 4 bases at J, with 8 bases between the two ends. This CDR3 comprises 12 residues. CDR1 and CDR2 from the germline V gene are SEHNR and FQNEAQ (reference sequence). CDR3 sequence (DNA): TGTGCCAGCAGAAATGGGGCAGATACGCAGTATTTT. Protein sequence: CASRNGADTQYF.

This clone has more than one count but fewer than ten. The V call is TRBV7-8, the J call TRBJ2-5, with D unresolved. The CDR3 runs 11 residues. V lost 5 bases, J lost 2 bases, and 3 bases lay in between. Germline V gives CDR1 SGHVS, CDR2 FQNEAQ. The DNA of the CDR3 is TGTGCCAGCAGCATACAAGAGACCCAGTACTTC. Its protein is CASSIQETQYF. The variable domain in full, with the rest retrieved from reference TRBV7-8 and TRBJ2-5, is GAGVSQSPRYKVAKRGQDVALRCDPISGHVSLFWYQQALGQGPEFLTYFQNEAQLDKSGLPSDRFFAERPEGSVSTLKIQRTQQEDSAVYLCASSIQETQYFGPGTRLLVL.

The V call is TRBV14, the J call TRBJ2-3; D not resolved. V was trimmed by 4 bases and J by 3 bases, leaving 11 bases between them. CDR3 length equals 14 residues. Germline lookup yields CDR1 SGHDN and CDR2 FVKESK. Written as DNA, the CDR3 is TGTGCCAGCAGCCGGCTGGGCGATACAGATACGCAGTATTTT. Translated: CASSRLGDTDTQYF.

The chain couples TRBV2 to TRBJ2-3, with 7 bases that match TRBD2. The V segment lost 4 bases and the J segment 5 bases; nucleotides outside the gene matches: 9. The CDR3 contains 15 residues. The germline CDR1 and CDR2 sequences are SNHLY and FYNNEI. CDR3 region: CASSVNRGGVDTQYF. The CDR3 nucleotides are TGTGCCAGCAGTGTAAATCGGGGAGGGGTAGATACGCAGTATTTT.

V usage is TRBV7-6 and J usage is TRBJ2-1, with 16 bases fitting TRBD2. Germline V gene sequence: CDR1 SGHVS, CDR2 FNYEAQ. V gave up 0 bases and J gave up 6 bases; unmatched junction bases: 5. The CDR3 consists of 18 residues. As DNA, the CDR3 is TGTGCCAGCAGCTTAGCTGGGACTAGCGGGGGGGCGCGCAATGAGCAGTTCTTC. It specifies CASSLAGTSGGARNEQFF.

J is TRBJ2-3 and V is TRBV18, with D possibly matching TRBD2 (7 bases). V was shortened by 6 bases and J by 14 bases, with 15 bases between the two germline ends. The CDR3 has 11 residues. Germline values: CDR1 KGHSH, CDR2 LQKENI. The CDR3 here is CASSRGAPAYF. Written as DNA, the CDR3 is TGTGCCAGCTCCCGGGGGGCCCCCGCGTATTTT.

The rearrangement uses TRBV6-1 and TRBJ1-2; no clear D gene. The V gene's germline CDR1 is MNHNS and CDR2 SASEGT. V was cut by 1 base and J by 8 bases, with 8 bases left in between. This CDR3 comprises 12 residues. The CDR3 reads CASSEVRPGYTF. The CDR3 bases are TGTGCCAGCAGTGAAGTGAGGCCCGGCTACACCTTC.